These 14 T cell receptor beta chains originate from one sample sequenced in a study of cytomegalovirus exposure and HLA in healthy donors. The PCR contained 60 Vbeta and 13 Jbeta primers. Clones were sequenced by immunoSEQ multiplex PCR, and TCRdb holds only the in-frame ones, with some missing. This table has about 200,000 clones, roughly 13% appearing once. Sequencing used PBMCs. The receptors shown here come from a man aged 50 to 60 in good health and CMV-seropositive.

This clone was found a few times. In DNA, the CDR3 is TGTGCCAGCAGTCCTAACTCTGCTGGACTAGCGGGGAGCACAGATACGCAGTATTTT. Translation: CASSPNSAGLAGSTDTQYF. The rearrangement links TRBV27 to TRBJ2-3; the match to TRBD2 covers 12 bases. The CDR3 loop spans 19 amino acids. Germline CDR1 and CDR2: MNHEY and SMNVEV (reference sequence). V was pared by 5 bases and J by 0 bases, with 12 bases of the junction left unmatched.

This clone has just a few counts. This chain uses TRBV2 with TRBJ2-2, with 11 positions matching TRBD2. Per germline, CDR1 SNHLY and CDR2 FYNNEI. The V gene end was trimmed by 7 bases and the J gene end by 1 base; junction bases not matched to a gene: 2. This CDR3 is built from 15 residues. DNA of the CDR3: TGTGCCAGCAACGGACTAGCGGGGAACACCGGGGAGCTGTTTTTT. This translates into CASNGLAGNTGELFF.

The rearrangement links TRBV2 to TRBJ1-1, with no clear D. Germline CDR1 is SNHLY and CDR2 is FYNNEI. Trimming cost V 2 bases and J 6 bases, with 13 bases left between them. The CDR3 contains 14 residues. Here the CDR3 DNA reads TGTGCCAGCAGTGAAAGGACTGTGGCACCTGAAGCTTTCTTT. Its protein product is CASSERTVAPEAFF. Together with reference TRBV2 and TRBJ1-1, the CDR3 gives the full variable domain: EPEVTQTPSHQVTQMGQEVILRCVPISNHLYFYWYRQILGQKVEFLVSFYNNEISEKSEIFDDQFSVERPDGSNFTLKIRSTKLEDSAMYFCASSERTVAPEAFFGQGTRLTVV.

The sample holds a few counts of this clone. The rearrangement uses TRBV10-2 and TRBJ1-5, with 9 bases aligning to TRBD1. V shed 8 bases and J 2 bases; nucleotides not matched to a gene: 4. Germline V CDR1 and CDR2: WSHSY, SAAADI. There are 14 residues in the CDR3. The CDR3 DNA reads as TGCGCCAGCTCCCGGGACAGGGGCAATCAGCCCCAGCATTTT. It translates to CASSRDRGNQPQHF.

This clone has just a few counts. The chain uses TRBV27 and TRBJ1-2; 8 positions match TRBD1. V lost 5 bases and J lost 7; bases outside the gene matches: 9. Germline lookup yields CDR1 MNHEY and CDR2 SMNVEV (reference sequence). The CDR3 runs 14 residues. The CDR3 protein is CASSPLGQGGGYTF. In DNA, the CDR3 is TGTGCCAGCAGTCCCCTAGGACAGGGCGGTGGCTACACCTTC.

This chain links TRBV6-5 with TRBJ2-1, with TRBD1 matching over 7 bases. V shed 5 bases and J 0 bases; nucleotides not matched to a gene: 4. The CDR3 consists of 15 residues. Germline CDR1 and CDR2: MNHEY and SVGAGI. CDR3 nucleotide sequence: TGTGCCAGCAGTAAGACAGGGATCTCCTACAATGAGCAGTTCTTC. Protein: CASSKTGISYNEQFF.

This clone was counted only a few times. The chain is built from TRBV6-5 and TRBJ2-1; a weak D match, TRBD2 (5 bases). Trimming pared 6 bases from V and 3 bases from J, leaving 9 bases between. Germline V gives CDR1 MNHEY, CDR2 SVGAGI. This CDR3 region has 13 residues. The CDR3 coding sequence is TGTGCCAGCAGCCCCCGGGGCTACAATGAGCAGTTCTTC. It codes for CASSPRGYNEQFF.

V and J are TRBV4-3 and TRBJ1-5; 7 bases line up with TRBD1. The CDR3 is 17 residues long. V was pared by 0 bases and J by 7 bases, with 12 bases of the junction left unmatched. Germline-derived CDR1 and CDR2 are LGHNA and YSLEER. The CDR3 sequence is CASSQDLIRNRGQPQHF. DNA of the CDR3: TGCGCCAGCAGCCAAGATCTGATTAGAAACAGGGGCCAGCCCCAGCATTTT.

This clone has just a few counts. This chain connects TRBV5-1 to TRBJ1-2, with D maybe TRBD1 (5 bases). Trimming stripped 4 bases from V and 5 bases from J, with 15 bases between. The V gene's germline CDR1 is SGHRS and CDR2 YFSETQ. This CDR3 has 14 amino acids. The CDR3 region is CASSLMGQGYGYTF. CDR3 DNA: TGCGCCAGCAGCCTAATGGGGCAGGGTTATGGCTACACCTTC.

The genes are TRBV7-3 and TRBJ2-3; TRBD1 aligns across 8 bases. CDR1 is SGHTA, CDR2 FQGTGA, per germline. J gave up 6 bases and V 5 bases, and 7 bases lay outside the gene matches. This CDR3 is built from 14 residues. The CDR3: CASSPDRAVDTQYF. The CDR3, as DNA: TGTGCCAGCAGCCCGGACAGGGCAGTTGATACGCAGTATTTT.

This clone was observed a handful of times. The V gene is TRBV6-5, the J gene TRBJ2-1; D is uncertain. The CDR3 loop spans 14 amino acids. Between the trimmed V and J ends, which lost 2 bases and 0 bases, there was a span of 5 bases. Per the germline V gene, CDR1 is MNHEY and CDR2 is SVGAGI. CDR3 nucleotide sequence: TGTGCCAGCAGTTACCGGAGCTCCTACAATGAGCAGTTCTTC. It translates to CASSYRSSYNEQFF.

The V gene is TRBV6-6, the J gene TRBJ1-1; the D gene is possibly TRBD1 (5 bases). Trimming took 3 bases from V and 6 from J, leaving 20 bases between them. This CDR3 contains 16 residues. Germline V gives CDR1 MNHNY, CDR2 SVGAGI (reference sequence). CDR3 nucleotide sequence: TGTGCCAGCAGTTATTTTCCCACAGGACCCGTGGCTGAAGCTTTCTTT. Translated, it gives CASSYFPTGPVAEAFF.

The chain carries TRBV28 and TRBJ1-5; the D gene is possibly TRBD1 (5 bases). Germline-derived CDR1 and CDR2 are MDHEN and SYDVKM. Trimming removed 3 bases from V and 4 bases from J, with 10 bases in between. The CDR3 has 14 residues. The CDR3 coding sequence is TGTGCCAGCAGTTTGGGAGGGGATAATCAGCCCCAGCATTTT. Protein: CASSLGGDNQPQHF. Full variable domain (outside the CDR3, taken from reference TRBV28 and TRBJ1-5): DVKVTQSSRYLVKRTGEKVFLECVQDMDHENMFWYRQDPGLGLRLIYFSYDVKMKEKGDIPEGYSVSREKKERFSLILESASTNQTSMYLCASSLGGDNQPQHFGDGTRLSIL.

This clone occurred a few times. The identical CDR3 is also encoded by other nucleotide sequences in the sample. J is TRBJ2-7 and V is TRBV5-4; D is perhaps TRBD2 (6 bases). V gave up 4 bases and J gave up 3 bases, with 8 bases separating them. CDR3 size: 12 residues. Germline-derived CDR1 and CDR2 are SGHNT and YYREEE (reference sequence). Written as DNA, the CDR3 is TGTGCCAGCAGCCGGGAGAGCTACGAGCAGTACTTC. This translates into CASSRESYEQYF.